Listed here are 23 T cell receptor beta chains from one sample, sequenced in a study of human thymus T cells. Sequenced by immunoSEQ multiplex PCR; TCRdb stores in-frame clones only, minus some. Altogether about 60,000 clones are present, around 94% being singletons, with the ten largest covering around 5.9%. The sequencing sample was made of blood. The receptors were gathered from a boy under two years old with a congenital heart defect but otherwise immunologically healthy.

This clone appeared a single time. The chain links TRBV7-2 to TRBJ2-7; maybe TRBD1 (6 bases). Germline V gene data show CDR1 as SGHTA and CDR2 as FQGNSA. V shed 1 base and J shed 2 bases, with 9 bases lying between them. The CDR3 extends over 14 amino acids. CDR3 DNA sequence: TGTGCCAGCAGCTTAGAGTGGACAGCCTACGAGCAGTACTTC. It is translated as CASSLEWTAYEQYF.

This rearrangement joins TRBV6-5 to TRBJ2-1; D is possibly TRBD2 (8 bases). CDR3 length: 16 amino acids. Trimming removed 6 bases from V and 6 bases from J, with 21 bases in between. Germline CDR1 is MNHEY and CDR2 is SVGAGI. As DNA, the CDR3 is TGTGCCAGCAGCTACCGGGCAGGGGGGACTAGCAATGAGCAGTTCTTC. As protein: CASSYRAGGTSNEQFF.

The chain couples TRBV13 to TRBJ2-4; D gene unclear. Germline CDR1 and CDR2: PRHDT and FYEKMQ (reference sequence). Between the trimmed V and J ends, which lost 0 bases and 7 bases, there was a span of 7 bases. This CDR3 region has 13 residues. The CDR3 protein is CASSLGLMNIQYF. CDR3 bases: TGTGCCAGCAGCTTAGGGCTAATGAACATTCAGTACTTC.

The chain combines TRBV5-1 with TRBJ2-7; no clear D gene. V shed 1 base and J shed 0 bases, with 5 bases lying between them. CDR3 length: 13 amino acids. Germline assignment: CDR1 SGHRS and CDR2 YFSETQ. The CDR3 spells CASSLRSSYEQYF. The CDR3 region has the DNA TGCGCCAGCAGCTTGCGGAGCTCCTACGAGCAGTACTTC.

This clone has just a few counts. Here the CDR3 DNA reads TGTGCCAGCAGCCCTGGGACCCCTGGGGAAGAGACCCAGTACTTC. Translation: CASSPGTPGEETQYF. The V gene is TRBV11-2, the J gene TRBJ2-5; perhaps D is TRBD1 or TRBD2 (5 bases each). Germline V gives CDR1 SGHAT, CDR2 FQNNGV. Trimming took 5 bases from V and 3 from J, leaving 16 bases between them. This CDR3 contains 15 residues.

The rearrangement joins TRBV9 to TRBJ2-1, with 10 bases aligning to TRBD2. The CDR3 totals 15 residues. Unmatched junction bases numbered 6, after V lost 2 bases and J lost 7 bases. Germline values: CDR1 SGDLS, CDR2 YYNGEE. CDR3 sequence reads: CASSVSGRARNEQFF. Here the CDR3 DNA reads TGTGCCAGCAGCGTGAGCGGGAGGGCCCGAAATGAGCAGTTCTTC.

CDR3 protein: CASSPRTSGGNNEQFF. The CDR3 bases are TGCGCCAGCAGCCCAAGAACTAGCGGGGGTAACAATGAGCAGTTCTTC. The genes are TRBV4-1 and TRBJ2-1; 11 nucleotides align to TRBD2. The germline gives CDR1 MGHRA, CDR2 YSYEKL. This CDR3 has 16 residues. Trimming took 4 bases from V and 5 from J; bases not matched to a gene: 7.

J is TRBJ2-2 and V is TRBV7-9, with D tentatively TRBD1 (6 bases). Trimming took 5 bases from V and 6 from J, leaving 13 bases between them. Germline V CDR1 and CDR2: SEHNR, FQNEAQ (reference sequence). The CDR3 length is 14 residues. The CDR3 loop is CASSPYWGPGELFF. The CDR3 DNA reads TGTGCCAGCAGCCCGTACTGGGGGCCCGGGGAGCTGTTTTTT.

CDR3 in DNA: TGTGCCAGCAGCCCCACTGGGGGCCCCTCCTACGAGCAGTACTTC. Protein product: CASSPTGGPSYEQYF. The chain employs TRBV27 and TRBJ2-7; D might be TRBD1 (6 bases). The CDR3 is 15 amino acids. Germline CDR1 reads MNHEY; CDR2 reads SMNVEV (reference sequence). The V and J ends lost 6 bases and 0 bases respectively, with 15 bases between them.

The J gene is TRBJ2-1, the V gene TRBV10-1; a weak D match, TRBD1 (6 bases). V shed 3 bases and J shed 7 bases, with 19 bases lying between them. Germline V gene data show CDR1 as WNHNN and CDR2 as SYGVQD (reference sequence). CDR3 size: 16 residues. The CDR3 nucleotides are TGCGCCAGCAGTGAAATTCTGGGGGAGAGGGGGAATGAGCAGTTCTTC. It specifies CASSEILGERGNEQFF.

This sequence joins TRBV28 and TRBJ2-1; 14 bases line up with TRBD2. Germline values: CDR1 MDHEN, CDR2 SYDVKM. J was trimmed by 10 bases and V by 2 bases; bases with no gene match: 13. The CDR3 runs 18 residues. The CDR3 region has the DNA TGTGCCAGCAGTTTACTACGTAGCGGGACTAGCGGGAGAGTGGAGCAGTTCTTC. Protein: CASSLLRSGTSGRVEQFF. The full variable domain, in which reference TRBV28 and TRBJ2-1 provide the parts outside the CDR3, is DVKVTQSSRYLVKRTGEKVFLECVQDMDHENMFWYRQDPGLGLRLIYFSYDVKMKEKGDIPEGYSVSREKKERFSLILESASTNQTSMYLCASSLLRSGTSGRVEQFFGPGTRLTVL.

The chain combines TRBV5-1 with TRBJ2-3, with D maybe TRBD2 (5 bases). Germline V gene sequence: CDR1 SGHRS, CDR2 YFSETQ. The CDR3 length is 14 residues. Between the trimmed V and J ends, which lost 0 bases and 2 bases, there was a span of 7 bases. In nucleotides, the CDR3 is TGCGCCAGCAGCTTGGGAGGGTTCACAGATACGCAGTATTTT. Translation gives CASSLGGFTDTQYF. Full variable domain (outside the CDR3, taken from reference TRBV5-1 and TRBJ2-3): KAGVTQTPRYLIKTRGQQVTLSCSPISGHRSVSWYQQTPGQGLQFLFEYFSETQRNKGNFPGRFSGRQFSNSRSEMNVSTLELGDSALYLCASSLGGFTDTQYFGPGTRLTVL.

The CDR3 loop is CASSLDGLGAQYF. CDR3 coding DNA: TGTGCCAGCAGCTTGGACGGTCTTGGGGCCCAGTACTTC. This chain joins TRBV5-6 and TRBJ2-5, with unresolved D. CDR3 size: 13 residues. Trimming removed 0 bases from V and 9 bases from J, with 12 bases in between. Per the germline V gene, CDR1 is SGHDT and CDR2 is YYEEEE.

The chain couples TRBV14 to TRBJ2-7, with 7 bases aligning to TRBD1. Germline V gene sequence: CDR1 SGHDN, CDR2 FVKESK. The CDR3 is made up of 15 amino acids. The V and J ends lost 2 bases and 3 bases, in that order; junction bases with no gene match: 7. The CDR3 region is CASSQWDSALYEQYF. The CDR3 coding sequence is TGTGCCAGCAGCCAATGGGACAGTGCTCTCTACGAGCAGTACTTC.

The chain employs TRBV19 and TRBJ1-5; D may be TRBD1 (6 bases). This CDR3 comprises 13 residues. CDR1 and CDR2 (germline): LNHDA, SQIVND (reference sequence). Trimming took 7 bases from V and 3 from J, leaving 10 bases between them. CDR3 coding DNA: TGTGCCAGTAAATGGGGGCTCAATCAGCCCCAGCATTTT. Amino acids: CASKWGLNQPQHF.

About this clone: This same CDR3 is encoded by further DNA sequences in the sample. The chain is built from TRBV7-8 and TRBJ1-2; D may be TRBD1 (5 bases). The germline V gene encodes CDR1 SGHVS and CDR2 FQNEAQ. The V end lost 9 bases, the J end lost 1 base, and 12 bases lay between the germline ends. This CDR3 has 13 residues. CDR3 in amino acids: CASSLGGNYGYTF. CDR3 bases: TGTGCCAGTTCTCTGGGGGGTAACTATGGCTACACCTTC.

The chain carries TRBV29-1 and TRBJ2-3; tentatively, D is TRBD2 (6 bases). Germline CDR1 reads SQVTM; CDR2 reads ANQGSEA. This CDR3 comprises 13 residues. V lost 2 bases to trimming and J lost 5 bases, with 11 bases between them. The CDR3 is CSVERGGLDTQYF. The CDR3 DNA reads as TGCAGCGTTGAAAGGGGAGGTCTAGATACGCAGTATTTT.

The rearrangement joins TRBV18 to TRBJ2-4, with a tentative D call TRBD2 (7 bases). Judging by the DNA end, TRBJ2-7 fits better; the J call may be wrong. The CDR3 runs to 14 residues. Per the germline V gene, CDR1 is KGHSH and CDR2 is LQKENI. The CDR3: CASSQGGGLYEQYF. CDR3 nucleotides: TGTGCCAGCTCACAGGGAGGGGGTCTCTACGAGCAGTACTTC.

The chain carries TRBV5-1 and TRBJ2-3; 15 positions match TRBD2. CDR1 is SGHRS, CDR2 YFSETQ, per germline. The CDR3 is 18 residues long. The V and J ends lost 4 bases and 1 base, in that order; junction bases with no gene match: 7. CDR3 residues: CASSAGTSGGSGTDTQYF. Written as DNA, the CDR3 is TGCGCCAGCAGCGCCGGGACTAGCGGGGGGAGCGGCACAGATACGCAGTATTTT.

This chain uses TRBV5-1 with TRBJ2-6, with D unresolved. V was clipped by 1 base and J by 1 base, with 12 bases between them. The CDR3 contains 17 residues. Germline CDR1 SGHRS, CDR2 YFSETQ. The CDR3 DNA is TGCGCCAGCAGCTTGAGTCCCCTCATGTCTGGGGCCAACGTCCTGACTTTC. It codes for CASSLSPLMSGANVLTF. Based on the CDR3 plus reference TRBV5-1 and TRBJ2-6, the full variable domain is KAGVTQTPRYLIKTRGQQVTLSCSPISGHRSVSWYQQTPGQGLQFLFEYFSETQRNKGNFPGRFSGRQFSNSRSEMNVSTLELGDSALYLCASSLSPLMSGANVLTFGAGSRLTVL.

The gene calls are TRBV7-9 and TRBJ2-1, with 9 bases lining up with TRBD2. CDR3 length equals 15 residues. Trimming cost V 5 bases and J 2 bases; bases outside gene matches: 4. Germline CDR1 is SEHNR and CDR2 is FQNEAQ (reference sequence). CDR3 amino acids: CASSIIAGAYNEQFF. The CDR3 bases are TGTGCCAGCAGCATAATAGCGGGGGCCTACAATGAGCAGTTCTTC.

The chain is built from TRBV23-1 and TRBJ1-3; 10 positions agree with TRBD1. TRBV23-1 is filed as an ORF, its function uncertain. This CDR3 has 17 residues. Losses at the gene ends were 3 bases for V and 3 bases for J; bases not matched to a gene: 8. CDR3 protein: CASSQGTGVMYGNTIYF. CDR3 nucleotides: TGCGCCAGCAGTCAGGGGACAGGGGTTATGTATGGAAACACCATATATTTT.

V and J are TRBV28 and TRBJ2-1; 7 nucleotides line up with TRBD1. J was trimmed by 9 bases and V by 5 bases; bases with no gene match: 19. The V gene's germline CDR1 is MDHEN and CDR2 SYDVKM. This CDR3 comprises 17 residues. The CDR3 loop is CASSLHPGQRRGGEQFF. CDR3 sequence (DNA): TGTGCCAGCAGTCTTCATCCGGGACAGCGTCGTGGTGGTGAGCAGTTCTTC.